The 20 T cell receptor beta chains listed next were all sequenced from one sample in a study of CD8 T cells in Susac syndrome. Random-hexamer reverse transcription was applied to roughly 0.45 to 1 ug RNA. TCRdb reprocessed the immunoSEQ multiplex PCR reads with MiXCR, giving one entry per CDR3 protein. Of roughly 160,000 distinct CDR3 sequences in the sample, around 94% were seen once. Sequencing was done on a sample of CD4+ T cells from PBMCs. The source of these receptors is a human donor in good health.

The CDR3 DNA follows: TGCGCCAGCAGCATCGGGACAGATCAAGAGACCCAGTACTTC. Residues: CASSIGTDQETQYF. The chain joins TRBV5-1 to TRBJ2-5, with 7 bases identical to TRBD1. CDR1 and CDR2 from the germline V gene are SGHRS and YFSETQ. The length of the CDR3 is 14 residues. Unmatched junction bases numbered 5, after V lost 4 bases and J lost 2 bases. Filled out from reference TRBV5-1 and TRBJ2-5, the complete variable domain reads KAGVTQTPRYLIKTRGQQVTLSCSPISGHRSVSWYQQTPGQGLQFLFEYFSETQRNKGNFPGRFSGRQFSNSRSEMNVSTLELGDSALYLCASSIGTDQETQYFGPGTRLLVL.

The V gene is TRBV6-1, the J gene TRBJ1-5, with 8 bases identical to TRBD1. This CDR3 is 17 amino acids long. CDR1 and CDR2 from the germline V gene are MNHNS and SASEGT. The junction had 14 bases not matched to a gene; V was cut back by 6 bases and J by 4 bases. This CDR3 is CASRTPGGQDKNQPQHF. For the CDR3, the DNA is TGTGCCAGCAGGACCCCAGGGGGCCAGGACAAAAATCAGCCCCAGCATTTT.

The gene calls are TRBV7-2 and TRBJ2-3; D unresolved. CDR3 size: 14 residues. Germline CDR1 is SGHTA and CDR2 is FQGNSA. The germline V and J ends were trimmed by 1 base and 1 base, with 6 bases remaining between them. The CDR3 reads CASSLGWGTDTQYF. The CDR3 DNA reads TGTGCCAGCAGCTTAGGCTGGGGCACAGATACGCAGTATTTT. Full variable domain (outside the CDR3, taken from reference TRBV7-2 and TRBJ2-3): GAGVSQSPSNKVTEKGKDVELRCDPISGHTALYWYRQSLGQGLEFLIYFQGNSAPDKSGLPSDRFSAERTGGSVSTLTIQRTQQEDSAVYLCASSLGWGTDTQYFGPGTRLTVL.

The chain is built from TRBV27 and TRBJ1-2; tentatively, D is TRBD1 (5 bases). The CDR3 loop spans 15 amino acids. In germline, CDR1 is MNHEY, CDR2 SMNVEV (reference sequence). V dropped 5 bases and J dropped 5 bases, with 18 bases sitting between them. CDR3 sequence (DNA): TGTGCCAGCAGTCCTAAGACCCCGAGGGGTTATGGCTACACCTTC. Translation: CASSPKTPRGYGYTF.

This chain joins TRBV27 and TRBJ1-2, with TRBD1 matching 8 bases. The CDR3 consists of 12 residues. After removal of 6 bases from V and 10 bases from J, the junction contained 7 bases not matched to a gene. CDR1 and CDR2 (germline): MNHEY, SMNVEV (reference sequence). The CDR3 here is CASRGARGPYTF. The CDR3 DNA reads as TGTGCCAGCAGAGGGGCCAGGGGGCCCTACACCTTC.

This clonotype was counted a single time. The V and J genes are TRBV7-2 and TRBJ2-6; D uncertain. The CDR3 consists of 16 residues. Germline assignment: CDR1 SGHTA and CDR2 FQGNSA. Deletions cut 0 bases from V and 0 bases from J, with 6 bases between. CDR3 bases: TGTGCCAGCAGCTTAGCGGCAAACTCTGGGGCCAACGTCCTGACTTTC. This gives the protein CASSLAANSGANVLTF.

CDR3 bases: TGTGCCAGCAGCCCCTGGACAGGGGGCGGCGAGCAGTACTTC. Protein sequence: CASSPWTGGGEQYF. V is TRBV14 and J is TRBJ2-7; TRBD1 aligns across 11 bases. The CDR3 extends over 14 amino acids. J lost 6 bases, V lost 4 bases, and 5 bases had no gene match. Germline-derived CDR1 and CDR2 are SGHDN and FVKESK.

This rearrangement joins TRBV24-1 to TRBJ2-3; D is perhaps TRBD1 (5 bases). The CDR3 extends over 14 amino acids. Germline values: CDR1 KGHDR, CDR2 SFDVKD. The V gene lost 8 bases and the J gene lost 5 bases, with 16 bases spanning the gap. The CDR3 protein is CATTPGPLGDTQYF. CDR3 DNA: TGTGCCACCACCCCAGGGCCCTTGGGAGATACGCAGTATTTT.

The chain joins TRBV7-2 to TRBJ2-7; D not certain. V was pared by 2 bases and J by 5 bases, with 7 bases between. Germline lookup yields CDR1 SGHTA and CDR2 FQGNSA. This CDR3 is built from 12 residues. CDR3 sequence (DNA): TGTGCCAGCAGCTTATTAAGGGACGAGCAGTACTTC. Its protein product is CASSLLRDEQYF.

The chain recombines TRBV2 with TRBJ2-1; 8 bases fit TRBD1. This CDR3 has 14 amino acids. CDR1 and CDR2 (germline): SNHLY, FYNNEI. V trimming: 6 bases; J trimming: 7 bases; junction bases outside the gene matches: 8. The CDR3 protein is CASRSTGVGNEQFF. DNA of the CDR3: TGTGCCAGCAGGTCGACAGGGGTGGGGAATGAGCAGTTCTTC.

The rearrangement joins TRBV29-1 to TRBJ2-7, with D hard to call. V was clipped by 3 bases and J by 5 bases, with 11 bases between them. The germline gives CDR1 SQVTM, CDR2 ANQGSEA. This CDR3 region has 12 residues. The CDR3 loop reads CSVDKGTDEQYF. The DNA for the CDR3 is TGCAGCGTTGATAAAGGTACCGACGAGCAGTACTTC.

The chain joins TRBV20-1 to TRBJ2-5; 8 bases line up with TRBD1. CDR3 length: 16 residues. Germline V lookup: CDR1 DFQATT, CDR2 SNEGSKA (reference sequence). Unmatched junction bases numbered 13, after V lost 2 bases and J lost 5 bases. CDR3 residues: CSARLTLGQGMETQYF. The CDR3 DNA sequence: TGCAGTGCTAGACTGACTCTCGGACAGGGTATGGAGACCCAGTACTTC.

V usage is TRBV29-1 and J usage is TRBJ2-5, with TRBD2 matching 11 bases. J gave up 5 bases and V 7 bases, and 3 bases lay outside the gene matches. Germline V gene data show CDR1 as SQVTM and CDR2 as ANQGSEA. The CDR3 contains 12 residues. CDR3 region: CSGRLAGETQYF. Here the CDR3 DNA reads TGCAGCGGGAGACTAGCGGGGGAGACCCAGTACTTC.

J is TRBJ1-6 and V is TRBV30; no clear D gene. The CDR3 has 13 residues. CDR1 GTSNPN and CDR2 SVGIG come from the germline V gene (reference sequence). V was cut by 1 base and J by 7 bases, with 8 bases left in between. The CDR3 DNA follows: TGTGCCTGGAGTGAGACGGGAAATTCACCCCTCCACTTT. Translation: CAWSETGNSPLHF.

The chain joins TRBV5-4 to TRBJ1-1, with D maybe TRBD1 (5 bases). The V gene lost 0 bases and the J gene lost 3 bases, with 6 bases spanning the gap. Germline CDR1 and CDR2: SGHNT and YYREEE (reference sequence). The CDR3 contains 13 residues. CDR3 residues: CASSLVGDTEAFF. The CDR3 nucleotides read TGTGCCAGCAGCTTGGTAGGGGACACTGAAGCTTTCTTT.

The J gene is TRBJ2-7, the V gene TRBV4-2, with TRBD2 identical over 8 bases. V shed 4 bases, J shed 2 bases, and the junction held 7 bases outside the gene matches. The CDR3 length is 15 residues. From germline, CDR1 is LGHNA and CDR2 YNFKEQ. CDR3 protein: CASSPSNGGAYEQYF. The CDR3 DNA is TGTGCCAGCAGCCCCTCTAACGGGGGGGCCTACGAGCAGTACTTC.

The V call is TRBV20-1, the J call TRBJ1-2; no reliable D call. CDR1 DFQATT and CDR2 SNEGSKA come from the germline V gene (reference sequence). Trimming removed 0 bases at V and 0 bases at J, with 11 bases between. The CDR3 runs to 15 residues. CDR3 in amino acids: CSARDRLRTNYGYTF. The CDR3, as DNA: TGCAGTGCTAGAGATCGTCTACGGACTAACTATGGCTACACCTTC.

This chain uses TRBV24-1 with TRBJ2-1; D may be TRBD2 (6 bases). The ends were cut back, 7 bases at V and 0 bases at J, with 15 bases in the middle. Germline V gene sequence: CDR1 KGHDR, CDR2 SFDVKD. The CDR3 is 16 amino acids. This chain's CDR3 is CATSTGDPSSYNEQFF. In DNA form, the CDR3 reads TGTGCCACCAGCACGGGGGACCCGAGCTCCTACAATGAGCAGTTCTTC.

V is TRBV27 and J is TRBJ1-6; possibly TRBD1 for D (6 bases). The CDR3 totals 15 residues. V was shortened by 5 bases and J by 7 bases, with 15 bases between the two germline ends. Germline loops: CDR1 MNHEY, CDR2 SMNVEV (reference sequence). For the CDR3, the DNA is TGTGCCAGCAGTCCCCGGACAGCTGGGAATTCACCCCTCCACTTT. It encodes CASSPRTAGNSPLHF.

This chain links TRBV6-2 or TRBV6-3 with TRBJ2-1, with D tentatively TRBD2 (6 bases). The CDR3 runs 16 residues. The germline V and J ends were trimmed by 4 bases and 0 bases, with 13 bases remaining between them. Germline-derived CDR1 and CDR2 are MNHEY and SVGEGT. CDR3 nucleotide sequence: TGTGCCAGCAGTTCCTCTGGGACTTCCTCCTACAATGAGCAGTTCTTC. It specifies CASSSSGTSSYNEQFF.